These 24 T cell receptor beta chains were sequenced from one sample in a study of blood T cell repertoires in COVID-19. The method was immunoSEQ multiplex PCR; TCRdb's version includes in-frame clones alone and lacks a portion of them. Of under 200,000 clones in the sample, around 79% were seen once. Specimen: peripheral blood. The receptor set was obtained from a man between 60 and 70 years old with active or convalescent COVID-19.

The rearrangement joins TRBV27 to TRBJ2-3; 10 nucleotides agree with TRBD2. After removal of 6 bases from V and 2 bases from J, the junction contained 11 bases not matched to a gene. The germline CDR1 and CDR2 sequences are MNHEY and SMNVEV (reference sequence). The CDR3 has 17 amino acids. The chain's CDR3 is CASSKPPGLATTDTQYF. Here the CDR3 DNA reads TGTGCCAGCAGCAAACCACCGGGACTAGCGACCACAGATACGCAGTATTTT.

There are a few counts of this clone. This chain links TRBV14 with TRBJ2-7, with 7 nucleotides matching TRBD2. The germline gives CDR1 SGHDN, CDR2 FVKESK. J was trimmed by 11 bases and V by 1 base; bases with no gene match: 8. CDR3 length: 13 residues. The CDR3: CASSQARAGIEYF. The CDR3 DNA is TGTGCCAGCAGCCAAGCTCGAGCGGGAATCGAGTACTTC.

The chain combines TRBV7-9 with TRBJ2-7; D is possibly TRBD2 (6 bases). Trimming pared 1 base from V and 7 bases from J, leaving 17 bases between. The CDR3 runs 15 residues. CDR1 and CDR2 from the germline V gene are SEHNR and FQNEAQ (reference sequence). The DNA of the CDR3 is TGTGCCAGCAGCTTAGATGGGTGGCGAGCGGGTGAGCAGTACTTC. As protein: CASSLDGWRAGEQYF.

As concerns this clone: Additional DNA sequences in this sample encode the identical CDR3. The V gene is TRBV9, the J gene TRBJ2-3; D is uncertain. The CDR3 is 14 residues long. CDR1 SGDLS and CDR2 YYNGEE come from the germline V gene. Trimming stripped 0 bases from V and 1 base from J, with 6 bases between. CDR3 nucleotide sequence: TGTGCCAGCAGCGTAGGGAGAGGCACAGATACGCAGTATTTT. Protein product: CASSVGRGTDTQYF.

The chain has TRBV27 and TRBJ1-2; possibly TRBD1 for D (5 bases). Per germline, CDR1 MNHEY and CDR2 SMNVEV (reference sequence). V was clipped by 6 bases and J by 8 bases, with 16 bases between them. The CDR3 loop spans 13 amino acids. DNA for the CDR3: TGTGCCAGCAGGAGATCAGGGTCGGAAGGCTACACCTTC. Translated, it gives CASRRSGSEGYTF.

This clone was seen just once. The chain employs TRBV7-3 and TRBJ1-2; possible D gene TRBD1, 5 bases. The V end was cut by 2 bases, the J end by 3 bases, with 7 bases between. Germline CDR1 SGHTA, CDR2 FQGTGA. This CDR3 is 13 amino acids long. CDR3 amino acids: CASSLGQDYGYTF. DNA for the CDR3: TGTGCCAGCAGCTTAGGACAAGACTATGGCTACACCTTC. The full variable domain, completed using reference TRBV7-3 and TRBJ1-2, is GAGVSQTPSNKVTEKGKYVELRCDPISGHTALYWYRQSLGQGPEFLIYFQGTGAADDSGLPNDRFFAVRPEGSVSTLKIQRTERGDSAVYLCASSLGQDYGYTFGSGTRLTVV.

This chain uses TRBV5-4 with TRBJ2-5; TRBD1 is a possible D gene (5 bases). CDR1 SGHNT and CDR2 YYREEE come from the germline V gene (reference sequence). The CDR3 runs 15 residues. The V end was cut by 5 bases, the J end by 5 bases, with 19 bases between. CDR3 sequence (DNA): TGTGCCAGCAGGCCTCGCTGGGGCGAACGGGAGACCCAGTACTTC. It specifies CASRPRWGERETQYF.

V gene TRBV14 combines with J gene TRBJ1-6; D is undetermined. The V gene lost 0 bases and the J gene lost 0 bases, with 6 bases spanning the gap. There are 16 residues in the CDR3. CDR1 and CDR2 (germline): SGHDN, FVKESK. The CDR3 protein is CASSQELSSYNSPLHF. CDR3 bases: TGTGCCAGCAGCCAAGAACTGAGCTCCTATAATTCACCCCTCCACTTT. Drawing the rest from reference TRBV14 and TRBJ1-6, the complete variable domain is EAGVTQFPSHSVIEKGQTVTLRCDPISGHDNLYWYRRVMGKEIKFLLHFVKESKQDESGMPNNRFLAERTGGTYSTLKVQPAELEDSGVYFCASSQELSSYNSPLHFGNGTRLTVT.

The V gene is TRBV5-1, the J gene TRBJ2-7; D is uncertain. Germline V gene data show CDR1 as SGHRS and CDR2 as YFSETQ. The CDR3 totals 15 residues. V shed 0 bases and J shed 2 bases, with 12 bases lying between them. The CDR3 is CASSLAYPGPYEQYF. The CDR3 DNA is TGCGCCAGCAGCTTGGCCTACCCTGGGCCCTACGAGCAGTACTTC.

V usage is TRBV5-1 and J usage is TRBJ2-5, with D possibly TRBD2 on 5 matching bases. This CDR3 is 17 amino acids long. CDR1 is SGHRS, CDR2 YFSETQ, per germline. The V end was cut by 0 bases, the J end by 1 base, with 16 bases between. The CDR3 reads CASSLATTGLPQETQYF. CDR3 DNA: TGCGCCAGCAGCTTGGCCACGACGGGATTACCCCAAGAGACCCAGTACTTC.

In this sample, this clone turned up a few times. This chain joins TRBV6-2 or TRBV6-3 and TRBJ1-3; D might be TRBD1 (5 bases). V was shortened by 2 bases and J by 0 bases, with 8 bases between the two germline ends. This CDR3 comprises 15 residues. Germline CDR1 MNHEY, CDR2 SVGEGT. Here the CDR3 DNA reads TGTGCCAGCAGTTACGGGGCAGTCTCTGGAAACACCATATATTTT. Translated: CASSYGAVSGNTIYF.

V gene TRBV29-1 combines with J gene TRBJ2-7, with 16 bases identical to TRBD2. Trimming cost V 3 bases and J 2 bases; bases outside gene matches: 1. Germline V gene sequence: CDR1 SQVTM, CDR2 ANQGSEA. This CDR3 has 15 amino acids. The CDR3 nucleotides are TGCAGCGTTGAGGGACTAGCGGGAGGGGCCTACGAGCAGTACTTC. Residues: CSVEGLAGGAYEQYF.

CDR3 protein: CASIGPGTGATEAFF. CDR3 coding DNA: TGTGCCAGCATCGGGCCTGGGACAGGTGCCACTGAAGCTTTCTTT. V and J are TRBV27 and TRBJ1-1, with 8 nucleotides matching TRBD1. CDR3 length equals 15 residues. Trimming at V came to 7 bases and at J to 4 bases, leaving 11 bases not matched to a gene. The V gene's germline CDR1 is MNHEY and CDR2 SMNVEV (reference sequence).

This chain links TRBV7-9 with TRBJ2-3, with 7 positions matching TRBD2. There are 16 residues in the CDR3. Trimming took 5 bases from V and 3 from J; bases not matched to a gene: 11. The germline gives CDR1 SEHNR, CDR2 FQNEAQ (reference sequence). CDR3 protein: CASSAQGLVRTDTQYF. The CDR3, as DNA: TGTGCCAGCAGCGCCCAAGGACTAGTCCGGACAGATACGCAGTATTTT.

The V gene is TRBV2, the J gene TRBJ2-6, with TRBD2 as a possible D gene (7 bases). The germline gives CDR1 SNHLY, CDR2 FYNNEI. The CDR3 consists of 17 residues. V dropped 10 bases and J dropped 0 bases, with 19 bases sitting between them. The CDR3, as DNA: TGTGCCATAGCAGGGAGGGGGAGGACCTCTGGGGCCAACGTCCTGACTTTC. Its translation: CAIAGRGRTSGANVLTF.

The rearrangement joins TRBV7-8 to TRBJ2-3; TRBD2 aligns across 11 bases. This CDR3 contains 14 residues. The germline CDR1 and CDR2 sequences are SGHVS and FQNEAQ. Unmatched junction bases numbered 3, after V lost 5 bases and J lost 5 bases. CDR3 coding DNA: TGTGCCAGCAGCCCCACTAGCGGGAGAGATACGCAGTATTTT. It specifies CASSPTSGRDTQYF.

The sample holds a few counts of this clone. This CDR3 is CASSKQGAPTPFSNQPQHF. The CDR3 coding sequence is TGTGCCAGCAGCAAACAGGGGGCCCCAACCCCATTTAGCAATCAGCCCCAGCATTTT. The J gene is TRBJ1-5, the V gene TRBV21-1; TRBD1 was called by the table and not checked on the DNA. TRBV21-1 is a listed pseudogene. This CDR3 contains 19 residues.

This clone appeared a single time. CDR3 coding DNA: TGTGCCAGCACCTTTGGGACTAGCACAGATACGCAGTATTTT. As protein: CASTFGTSTDTQYF. The chain employs TRBV5-6 and TRBJ2-3; the D gene is possibly TRBD2 (6 bases). From germline, CDR1 is SGHDT and CDR2 YYEEEE. The V end lost 6 bases, the J end lost 0 bases, and 11 bases lay between the germline ends. The CDR3 covers 14 residues.

This clone was found many times. A read error may account for a junction end that differs from germline. The chain employs TRBV16 and TRBJ1-2; possibly TRBD1 for D (6 bases). The CDR3 extends over 12 amino acids. The germline V gene encodes CDR1 KGHSY and CDR2 FQNENV. The CDR3 nucleotides are TGTGCCAGCAGCCAATCGAAATTCACGGGACACTTC. Protein product: CASSQSKFTGHF.

This chain joins TRBV24-1 and TRBJ2-2, with a possible D match to TRBD1 (5 bases). V lost 9 bases and J 6 bases, leaving 7 bases between the germline ends. CDR3 size: 11 residues. Germline CDR1 and CDR2: KGHDR and SFDVKD. The CDR3 loop is CATSGSGELFF. For the CDR3, the DNA is TGTGCCACCTCAGGGTCCGGGGAGCTGTTTTTT.

A single count supports this clone. The V and J genes are TRBV19 and TRBJ2-1; D not resolved. The germline V gene encodes CDR1 LNHDA and CDR2 SQIVND (reference sequence). V lost 5 bases, J lost 1 base, and 15 bases lay in between. The CDR3 has 16 amino acids. CDR3 amino acids: CASSFQVQVSYNEQFF. The CDR3 nucleotides read TGTGCCAGTAGTTTCCAGGTGCAGGTTTCCTACAATGAGCAGTTCTTC. Filled out from reference TRBV19 and TRBJ2-1, the complete variable domain reads DGGITQSPKYLFRKEGQNVTLSCEQNLNHDAMYWYRQDPGQGLRLIYYSQIVNDFQKGDIAEGYSVSREKKESFPLTVTSAQKNPTAFYLCASSFQVQVSYNEQFFGPGTRLTVL.

The J gene is TRBJ2-7, the V gene TRBV20-1, with D perhaps matching TRBD1 (6 bases). V shed 3 bases and J shed 7 bases, with 7 bases lying between them. CDR1 and CDR2 from the germline V gene are DFQATT and SNEGSKA (reference sequence). This CDR3 has 10 residues. The CDR3 DNA reads as TGCAGTGCTAGTACAGGGGAGCAGTACTTC. It specifies CSASTGEQYF.

The CDR3 reads CASSPLDKYYGYTF. The CDR3 DNA sequence: TGTGCCAGCAGTCCCCTGGACAAGTACTATGGCTACACCTTC. V is TRBV27 and J is TRBJ1-2; TRBD1 might be the D (5 bases). Per the germline V gene, CDR1 is MNHEY and CDR2 is SMNVEV (reference sequence). V was shortened by 5 bases and J by 3 bases, with 13 bases between the two germline ends. The CDR3 spans 14 residues.

This rearrangement joins TRBV7-8 to TRBJ2-1, with 10 bases fitting TRBD2. V gave up 5 bases and J gave up 2 bases; unmatched junction bases: 6. The CDR3 is 16 amino acids. Germline CDR1 reads SGHVS; CDR2 reads FQNEAQ. For the CDR3, the DNA is TGTGCCAGCAGCCTTAGCGGGAGGACCACCTACAATGAGCAGTTCTTC. This codes for CASSLSGRTTYNEQFF.